This T cell receptor beta chain was retrieved from a study of blood T cell repertoires in COVID-19 (dated by TCRdb to 2018 to 2021). Background for the entire study: The collaborator samples originated in the United States, Italy and Spain and spanned the acute and convalescent phases of COVID-19. A freely available public database, intended as a resource for researchers studying the immune response to SARS-CoV-2, is where the repertoires were released. Where available, HLA class I and class II types were taken from metadata supplied by the sample provider and were not determined by assay-based typing. The samples were drawn from two sources: the first 160 participants of the ongoing ImmuneRACE study, and 1,000 to 1,500 subjects contributed by 6 global collaborators. Nearly every sample came with metadata listing a de-identified subject ID, COVID-19 status, age in years and sex. The dataset comprised deeply sampled blood TCRbeta repertoires from subjects exposed to, actively infected with, or recovered from COVID-19. The material from the prospective study consisted of cDNA or gDNA derived from T cells, B-cell-depleted T cells, or PBMCs. What the study reported, not specific to this receptor: The amount of clinical and demographic metadata varied by source and participant and was provided uncurated.

In the prospective study, participants were about 18 to 95 years old, resided in about two dozen geographic areas of the United States, and were enrolled through a virtual design. In the prospective study, cohorts were assigned on the basis of participant-reported clinical history obtained from a screening survey and a study questionnaire. In the prospective study, whole blood, serum and a nasopharyngeal or oropharyngeal swab were collected from each participant by mobile phlebotomists. Additional blood draws and questionnaires over an approximately 2-month period could optionally be provided by prospective study participants. Blood samples from the prospective study were shipped frozen or at room temperature prior to DNA extraction. As regards this clone: Its antigen is currently not known. One base away there is no much larger clone; base qualities are not given.

TCRbeta CDR3 regions were amplified from genomic DNA by means of the immunoSEQ Assay, a bias-controlled multiplex PCR. The study's processing was this. The number of nucleated cells in each sample was estimated from the amplification of reference gene primers within the assay. To quantify the absolute abundance of each unique TCRbeta CDR3 rearrangement, sequence reads were collapsed and filtered. Productive Simpson clonality was computed per sample as the square root of Simpson's diversity index over productive rearrangements. Drawn from immuneACCESS, this table holds only the in-frame rearrangements with V and J called that TCRdb kept. Clones are partly lost; checked studies trace under half to an unresolved V gene and leave the rest unexplained. V and J calls and clone size come straight from that table; D and trimming were deduced from the DNA. This sample comprises about 210,000 clones, around 88% of them detected only once. 2.5% of the sample belongs to the ten largest clones.

This clonotype originated in a middle-aged woman with acute COVID-19. The source material was PBMCs or T cells enriched from blood (not recorded which).

The DNA is as follows: TGTGCCAGCAGCGTAGCAGGTCCCGCCTATGGCTACACCTTC. Translated, this gives CASSVAGPAYGYTF. The rearrangement joined TRBV9 to TRBJ1-2; a confident D gene designation cannot be given. The CDR3, cysteine through phenylalanine, is 14 amino acids long. The only DNA kept is the CDR3, 42 bases in frame from the first base. The CDR1 and CDR2 encoded by the germline V gene are SGDLS and YYNGEE. V is cut by 0 bases and J by 4 bases, and the space between the germline ends is 10 bases.